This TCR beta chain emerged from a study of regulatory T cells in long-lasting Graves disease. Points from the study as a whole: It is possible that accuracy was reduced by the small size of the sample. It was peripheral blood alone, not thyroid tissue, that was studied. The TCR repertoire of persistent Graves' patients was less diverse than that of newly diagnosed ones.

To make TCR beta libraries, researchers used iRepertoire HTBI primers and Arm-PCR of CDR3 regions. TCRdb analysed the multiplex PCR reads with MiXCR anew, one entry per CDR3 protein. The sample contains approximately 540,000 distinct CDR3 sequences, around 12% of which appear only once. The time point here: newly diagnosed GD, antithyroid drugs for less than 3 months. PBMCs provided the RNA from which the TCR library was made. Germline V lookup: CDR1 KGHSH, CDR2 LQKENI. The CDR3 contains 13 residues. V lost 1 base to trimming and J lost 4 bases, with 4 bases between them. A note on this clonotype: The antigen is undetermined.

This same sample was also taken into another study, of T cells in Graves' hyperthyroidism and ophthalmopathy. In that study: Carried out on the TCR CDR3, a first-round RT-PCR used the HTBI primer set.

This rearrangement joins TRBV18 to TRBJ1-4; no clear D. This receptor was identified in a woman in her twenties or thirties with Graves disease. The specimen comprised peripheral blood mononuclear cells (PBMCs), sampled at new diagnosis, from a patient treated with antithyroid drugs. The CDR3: CASSPLVNEKLFF. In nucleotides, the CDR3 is TGTGCCAGCTCACCACTTGTTAATGAAAAACTGTTTTTT.